This entry features one T cell receptor (beta chain) sequence. Its specific antigen is unknown. From each donor, a roughly 2.3 ml peripheral blood sample was collected into PAXgene tubes and stored at -80 degrees C. Without any T cell sorting, total RNA was extracted from whole blood using the PAXgene blood miRNA kit on an automated QIAcube. Peripheral blood from monozygotic twin pairs concordant or discordant for inflammatory bowel disease was subjected to deep TCRalpha and TCRbeta repertoire profiling with unique molecular barcoding. Smoking habits were recorded for all twin pairs, and each individual was classified as a current, former or never smoker. Preparation of the library involved 5' RACE. Each TCR library was prepared from about 4,000 ng of total RNA. For each sample, cDNA synthesis was carried out in eight separate reactions using SMARTScribe reverse transcriptase. Unique molecular identifiers containing a 6-nucleotide sample barcode were introduced through template switching during cDNA synthesis. TCRalpha and TCRbeta cDNA was amplified in two nested PCRs of about 17 and 10 cycles, and bead purification was carried out after each PCR. Before amplification, the cDNA was treated with uracil DNA-glycosylase and purified using the QIAquick PCR purification kit. In the second PCR, Illumina TruSeq-compatible adapters and sample-specific barcodes were added. TapeStation and Qubit were used to check library quality and concentration, and 4.5 to 6.5 ng of each library was pooled. Sequencing of pooled libraries was carried out on an Illumina HiSeq2500 single-index Rapid Run using 2 x 100 bp reads and custom sequencing primers. Regarding the original processing steps: MiGEC version 1.2.6 was used for UMI-based consensus assembly to correct PCR and sequencing errors. MiXCR version 2.1.1 handled V(D)J alignment, clonotype assembly and CDR3 extraction. To normalise gene usage, clonotype sharing and MAIT/NKT TCR abundance, the analysis used the top 1000, 10 000 and 20 000 clonotypes per sample. Diversity was computed as the inverse Simpson index with the vegan R package after downsampling to 27 000 UMIs. Paired Mann-Whitney U tests on discordant twin pairs were used, with Benjamini-Hochberg multiple-testing correction. Following reprocessing of the reads by TCRdb, the data hold one row per CDR3 protein sequence and no DNA is available. TCRdb's processing, not the authors', yielded these V and J calls. The table kept for this sample lists some 150,000 distinct CDR3 sequences. The ten largest clones take up 1% to 1.5% of the sample.

There are 14 amino acids in the CDR3, from cysteine to phenylalanine inclusive. This entry has no DNA. As encoded in the germline V gene, CDR1 is SGHAT while CDR2 is FQNNGV. This record comes from a study of monozygotic twins with inflammatory bowel disease (dated by TCRdb to between 2018 and 2021). For the wider study: The full study comprised around 28 monozygotic twin pairs: nine German pairs (four IBD-concordant, five IBD-discordant) and 19 IBD-discordant Danish pairs. The search for disease-associated traits relied mainly on comparing, within discordant pairs, IBD patients with their genetically identical healthy co-twins. Each individual had, on average, about 151 000 unique TCRalpha sequences and 181 000 unique TCRbeta sequences available for analysis. General findings and caveats noted by the study authors: No single strong signal or clonotype linked to IBD turned up in the results, so the idea that one exists was not supported. Concordant and discordant twins showed no difference in repertoire similarity, possibly because of limited statistical power. Because patients were on differing immunosuppressive treatments, the repertoires may have picked up extra background noise and inter-individual variability. TCRbeta repertoire diversity, by inverse Simpson index, was decreased in IBD patients compared with their healthy co-twins. The analysis was unable to tell different T cell subtypes apart. Fewer clonotypes were shared with other individuals by IBD patients than by healthy twins, most markedly in patients showing signs of disease activity.

Specimen: blood. This receptor was identified in a human donor with ulcerative colitis or Crohn's disease, or a healthy co-twin of an affected twin (not recorded which). The chain is assembled from TRBV11-2 and TRBJ2-7; TCRdb returns TRBD1, unconfirmable since there is no DNA. Here the CDR3 is given as CASSFGTGVGEQYF. This CDR3, with the reference TRBV11-2 and TRBJ2-7 proteins standing in past its ends, gives the full variable domain EAGVAQSPRYKIIEKRQSVAFWCNPISGHATLYWYQQILGQGPKLLIQFQNNGVVDDSQLPKDRFSAERLKGVDSTLKIQPAKLEDSAVYLCASSFGTGVGEQYFGPGTRLTVT.